The 23 T cell receptor beta chains below all came from one sample that was sequenced in a study of blood T cell repertoires in COVID-19. Here immunoSEQ multiplex PCR was the method, and the copy in TCRdb shows in-frame clones only, minus some. The sample has 200,000 to 300,000 clones; roughly 84% are singletons. The sequenced material came from peripheral blood. The source is a man in his forties or fifties who had recovered from COVID-19.

The V call is TRBV4-1, the J call TRBJ2-5; D unclear. This CDR3 spans 13 amino acids. CDR1 and CDR2 (germline): MGHRA, YSYEKL. V shed 3 bases and J shed 3 bases, with 8 bases lying between them. CDR3 loop: CASSQVPKETQYF. Written as DNA, the CDR3 is TGCGCCAGCAGCCAGGTACCTAAAGAGACCCAGTACTTC.

The V gene is TRBV7-6, the J gene TRBJ2-5; 9 bases are a match to TRBD2. Germline CDR1 is SGHVS and CDR2 is FNYEAQ. CDR3 length equals 14 residues. Trimming at V came to 5 bases and at J to 4 bases, leaving 5 bases not matched to a gene. The CDR3 loop is CASSPQAGGETQYF. CDR3 nucleotides: TGTGCCAGCAGCCCCCAAGCGGGGGGAGAGACCCAGTACTTC.

V and J are TRBV9 and TRBJ2-2, with 7 bases aligning to TRBD1. Looked up from germline, CDR1 is SGDLS and CDR2 is YYNGEE. The CDR3 totals 15 residues. V trimming: 7 bases; J trimming: 5 bases; junction bases outside the gene matches: 11. This chain's CDR3 is CASRPYDRATGELFF. In DNA form, the CDR3 reads TGTGCCAGCCGACCCTACGACAGGGCGACCGGGGAGCTGTTTTTT.

CDR3 bases: TGCGCCAGCAGCTTGAGCAGCGACTCCTACAATGAGCAGTTCTTC. Its protein is CASSLSSDSYNEQFF. This chain links TRBV5-1 with TRBJ2-1; unclear D gene. Germline V gene lookup returns CDR1 SGHRS and CDR2 YFSETQ. Trimming removed 1 base at V and 0 bases at J, with 8 bases between. This CDR3 has 15 amino acids.

The chain employs TRBV3-1 (or the pseudogene TRBV3-2) and TRBJ1-5; D is perhaps TRBD1 (6 bases). CDR1 LGHDT and CDR2 YNNKEL come from the germline V gene (reference sequence). V lost 0 bases, J lost 7 bases, and 10 bases lay in between. The CDR3 totals 14 residues. The chain's CDR3 is CASSQELGAQPQHF. The CDR3 DNA is TGTGCCAGCAGCCAAGAGTTGGGGGCCCAGCCCCAGCATTTT.

This chain connects TRBV7-8 to TRBJ1-3; the D gene is possibly TRBD1 (5 bases). This CDR3 contains 16 residues. The germline V gene has CDR1 SGHVS and CDR2 FQNEAQ. The germline V and J ends were trimmed by 1 base and 0 bases, with 10 bases remaining between them. This CDR3 reads CASSLGQPSSGNTIYF. Here the CDR3 DNA reads TGTGCCAGCAGCTTAGGACAGCCCAGCTCTGGAAACACCATATATTTT.

This chain uses TRBV7-9 with TRBJ1-2, with 10 positions matching TRBD1. The CDR3 runs to 15 residues. The V gene end was trimmed by 1 base and the J gene end by 8 bases; junction bases not matched to a gene: 7. Germline CDR1 and CDR2: SEHNR and FQNEAQ (reference sequence). The CDR3 DNA reads TGTGCCAGCAGCTTAGGACAGGGGGCGGAAGGGGGCTACACCTTC. Its translation: CASSLGQGAEGGYTF.

This chain uses TRBV7-9 with TRBJ1-1; D is perhaps TRBD1 (5 bases). Germline V gene data show CDR1 as SEHNR and CDR2 as FQNEAQ (reference sequence). The CDR3 runs to 15 residues. Trimming left V 5 bases short and J 5 bases short, with 18 bases between. Written as DNA, the CDR3 is TGTGCCAGCAGCCCCCCTGGGGGGAGGATAACTGAAGCTTTCTTT. Translated: CASSPPGGRITEAFF.

This rearrangement joins TRBV10-2 to TRBJ2-5, with TRBD2 matching over 9 bases. The germline gives CDR1 WSHSY, CDR2 SAAADI. V gave up 3 bases and J gave up 5 bases; unmatched junction bases: 10. This CDR3 is 16 amino acids long. CDR3 loop: CASSERREGPRETQYF. The CDR3, as DNA: TGCGCCAGCAGTGAAAGGCGGGAGGGCCCTCGGGAGACCCAGTACTTC.

The chain joins TRBV12-5 to TRBJ1-1, with D unresolved. Germline V gives CDR1 LGHNT, CDR2 FRNRAP. This CDR3 has 13 residues. V was trimmed by 3 bases and J by 4 bases, leaving 9 bases between them. CDR3 in DNA: TGTGCTAGTGGTTTACCCATGCGCACTGAAGCTTTCTTT. Protein sequence: CASGLPMRTEAFF.

The J gene is TRBJ2-7, the V gene TRBV5-1, with D possibly matching TRBD2 (6 bases). V was pared by 3 bases and J by 3 bases, with 22 bases between. CDR1 and CDR2 from the germline V gene are SGHRS and YFSETQ. This CDR3 is 17 amino acids long. The CDR3 DNA follows: TGCGCCAGCAGCTCCGCCTCCGGGGCCCCGGAGGGCTACGAGCAGTACTTC. This encodes CASSSASGAPEGYEQYF.

This clone showed up just a few times. The chain recombines TRBV27 with TRBJ2-7, with 7 positions matching TRBD1. Germline-derived CDR1 and CDR2 are MNHEY and SMNVEV (reference sequence). The length of the CDR3 is 16 residues. V trimming: 4 bases; J trimming: 2 bases; junction bases outside the gene matches: 11. The CDR3 spells CASSYQFRDSPYEQYF. As DNA, the CDR3 is TGTGCCAGCAGTTACCAATTCCGGGACAGTCCCTACGAGCAGTACTTC.

The chain has TRBV12-3 or TRBV12-4 and TRBJ1-2; tentatively, D is TRBD1 (5 bases). The CDR3 totals 12 residues. Trimming removed 8 bases from V and 4 bases from J, with 11 bases in between. CDR3 residues: CASVPGLYGYTF. The CDR3 DNA reads TGTGCCAGCGTTCCAGGGCTCTATGGCTACACCTTC.

The V gene is TRBV10-3, the J gene TRBJ2-7; 8 nucleotides agree with TRBD1. Germline trimming cut 2 bases from V and 10 bases from J; bases unmatched to any gene: 7. The CDR3 is made up of 13 amino acids. CDR1 and CDR2 (germline): ENHRY, SYGVKD. The CDR3 DNA reads TGTGCCATCAGTGAGAGGGGACAGGATGGACAGTACTTC. This sequence encodes CAISERGQDGQYF.

The CDR3, as DNA: TGTGCCAGTAGTCGGCAGGCGAACTCCCTCTACGAGCAGTACTTC. It codes for CASSRQANSLYEQYF. The chain recombines TRBV19 with TRBJ2-7, with D unresolved. Germline V gene sequence: CDR1 LNHDA, CDR2 SQIVND (reference sequence). The V gene lost 5 bases and the J gene lost 3 bases, with 17 bases spanning the gap. This CDR3 is built from 15 residues. The full variable domain, in which reference TRBV19 and TRBJ2-7 provide the parts outside the CDR3, is DGGITQSPKYLFRKEGQNVTLSCEQNLNHDAMYWYRQDPGQGLRLIYYSQIVNDFQKGDIAEGYSVSREKKESFPLTVTSAQKNPTAFYLCASSRQANSLYEQYFGPGTRLTVT.

The chain couples TRBV6-4 to TRBJ2-1, with TRBD1 matching 10 bases. This CDR3 spans 15 amino acids. Germline V gene data show CDR1 as MRHNA and CDR2 as SNTAGT. V shed 2 bases, J shed 6 bases, and the junction held 4 bases outside the gene matches. CDR3 loop: CASSDGTGEGNEQFF. In DNA, the CDR3 is TGTGCCAGCAGTGACGGGACAGGGGAGGGCAATGAGCAGTTCTTC.

This clone was counted a single time. The chain joins TRBV29-1 to TRBJ2-1; the match to TRBD2 covers 9 bases. From germline, CDR1 is SQVTM and CDR2 ANQGSEA. This CDR3 is 11 amino acids long. V was clipped by 5 bases and J by 12 bases; unmatched bases: 5. The CDR3 protein is CSVYSGSGQFF. CDR3 DNA: TGCAGCGTTTATAGCGGGAGTGGGCAGTTCTTC.

The rearrangement uses TRBV9 and TRBJ2-2; TRBD2 matches 12 bases. V gave up 4 bases and J gave up 4 bases; unmatched junction bases: 14. This CDR3 has 19 amino acids. CDR1 is SGDLS and CDR2 is YYNGEE in the germline V gene. CDR3 sequence (DNA): TGTGCCAGCAGCCCGGCCCCCTCTAGCGGGAGGGCCGGCACCGGGGAGCTGTTTTTT. As protein: CASSPAPSSGRAGTGELFF.

This clone was found a few times. The rearrangement links TRBV3-1 (or the pseudogene TRBV3-2) to TRBJ1-2, with D possibly matching TRBD1 (6 bases). V was trimmed by 2 bases and J by 6 bases, leaving 10 bases between them. The germline V gene has CDR1 LGHDT and CDR2 YNNKEL (reference sequence). The CDR3 length is 13 residues. Here the CDR3 reads CASSQKGGNGYTF. CDR3 coding DNA: TGTGCCAGCAGCCAAAAAGGGGGAAATGGCTACACCTTC.

This CDR3 is CASSSTGTSKGEQYF. The CDR3 nucleotides read TGTGCCAGCAGCTCCACCGGGACTAGCAAGGGCGAGCAGTACTTC. The J gene is TRBJ2-7, the V gene TRBV5-4, with 9 bases identical to TRBD2. V was pared by 3 bases and J by 6 bases, with 10 bases of the junction left unmatched. In germline, CDR1 is SGHNT, CDR2 YYREEE (reference sequence). This CDR3 has 15 amino acids.

The chain employs TRBV19 and TRBJ1-2; weak D call: TRBD1 (5 bases). The CDR3 runs 15 residues. V lost 3 bases to trimming and J lost 2 bases, with 13 bases between them. Germline V gene lookup returns CDR1 LNHDA and CDR2 SQIVND (reference sequence). The chain's CDR3 is CASSIPGLYNYGYTF. The DNA of the CDR3 is TGTGCCAGTAGTATCCCGGGACTGTACAACTATGGCTACACCTTC.

Here the CDR3 DNA reads TGTGCCAGCAGTTACACAGGGGCGGGCACTGAAGCTTTCTTT. Amino acid sequence: CASSYTGAGTEAFF. The genes are TRBV6-5 and TRBJ1-1; 7 bases agree with TRBD1. The CDR3 is 14 residues long. Germline values: CDR1 MNHEY, CDR2 SVGAGI. The V and J ends lost 2 bases and 4 bases, in that order; junction bases with no gene match: 4.

The chain employs TRBV6-5 and TRBJ2-7; possibly TRBD2 for D (6 bases). With 0 bases removed from V and 4 bases from J, the gap between germline ends came to 13 bases. CDR1 is MNHEY and CDR2 is SVGAGI in the germline V gene. The CDR3 sequence is 15 residues long. Here the CDR3 DNA reads TGTGCCAGCAGTTACTCGAGGGGTGCGGGGTACGAGCAGTACTTC. The encoded protein is CASSYSRGAGYEQYF.